Listed here is a single T cell receptor (beta chain). Its binding antigen is unknown. No base-level quality is on record; no much larger clone is a single base apart. Graves' hyperthyroidism was defined as stable when no progression to ophthalmopathy occurred over 18 months of follow-up. Hyperthyroidism patients were newly diagnosed, had a disease duration of under 2 months, and were aged 18 to 65 years. Any patient with an uncontrolled infection, another autoimmune disease, pregnancy or lactation was excluded. Clinical symptoms, serum thyroxine and TRAb, thyroid ultrasound, and orbital computed tomography formed the basis for the diagnoses. PBMCs were separated from around 9.1 ml of fresh peripheral blood using Ficoll-Paque density gradient centrifugation. Total RNA was extracted using Trizol reagent, and RNA quality was assessed on an Agilent 2100 Bioanalyzer. The sample originates from a study of T cells in Graves' hyperthyroidism and ophthalmopathy (dated by TCRdb to about 2019). With respect to the entire study: Peripheral blood samples were taken at the time of initial diagnosis, prior to any treatment. A discovery cohort of approximately 97 patients, fewer than 50 with Graves' ophthalmopathy and 57 with stable Graves' hyperthyroidism, was used to find distinguishing TCR V-J signatures. Prospective prediction of ophthalmopathy was tested in an independent validation cohort consisting of roughly 20 hyperthyroidism patients and 17 patients who later progressed to ophthalmopathy. The 75 to 100 discovery patients were randomly split 7:3 into training and test sets. The study also compared thyroid tissue and blood T-cell repertoires from five or six Graves' hyperthyroidism patients. Following sampling, methimazole starting at 30 mg daily was given to hyperthyroidism patients, and high-dose intravenous methylprednisolone was given to ophthalmopathy patients. The paper describes TCR Vbeta CDR3 sequencing of about 140 peripheral blood samples, made up of approximately 40 ophthalmopathy patients, 70 to 75 hyperthyroidism patients and about 17 progressor patients. Study-wide findings and limitations: Ophthalmopathy was separated from stable hyperthyroidism by a 13 V-J signature model, with approximately 85% sensitivity and approximately 84% specificity obtained in cross-validation and 80%/75% obtained in testing. No statistical method was used to set the sample size in advance, and investigators knew the group allocation. During validation, the model predicted progression to ophthalmopathy a median of about 6.3 months ahead of onset, with around 71% sensitivity and more than 72% specificity. Blood samples also contained most of the expanded thyroid clonotypes (frequency above 0.001), which suggests that blood repertoires may reflect thyroid immune responses.

The germline V gene yields MDHEN for CDR1 and SYDVKM for CDR2. Taken from cysteine to phenylalanine, the CDR3 has 14 residues. Only the CDR3 DNA is retained, 42 bases long and in frame from the first base. Cut back by 4 bases and 6 bases, the V and J ends lie 15 bases apart. Amplification of TCR beta CDR3 regions was carried out from RNA transcripts. A first-round RT-PCR of the TCR CDR3 used the HTBI primer set with the Qiagen OneStep RT-PCR kit. Libraries were constructed in a second round of multiplex PCR, after which size selection and purification were performed. Paired-end sequencing of the libraries was performed with 100 bp reads on an Illumina HiSeq2000. As for the authors' bioinformatics: Raw data were processed with SOAPnuke, discarding reads with adapters, uncalled bases, mean Phred below 15, or no exact constant-primer or identifier match. COPE v1.2.5 was used to merge high-quality paired reads, and clonotypes were defined as unique nucleotide sequences. MiTCR v1.1 was used to align clonotypes to the IMGT TRBV, TRBD and TRBJ reference segments. The analysis was restricted to V-J combinations with a frequency above 0.0001, which together covered over 99% of the repertoires. A TCS score was defined as the ratio between F50 (clonal expansion) and ExV (chaos), using BLOSUM62-based TCRdist between CDR3 peptides within each V-J. Welch's t-statistics and random forest reduced 514 V-J features to 10 to 15, which were used in a naive Bayes classifier (R e1071). Clones were called with MiXCR by TCRdb after fastp trimmed the public reads at Q25, and only in-frame beta chains were retained. One record per CDR3 amino acid sequence lists the most common genes and DNA. The V and J calls were determined by TCRdb, not by the authors. The sample includes 350,000 to 400,000 distinct CDR3 sequences, with about a fifth observed a single time. The ten top clones hold 3.5% to 4% of the sample.

The specimen sequenced was blood. The V gene is TRBV28 and the J gene is TRBJ1-1; the D gene remains uncertain. This TCR was sampled from a woman in her late teens or twenties with Graves' hyperthyroidism. The DNA sequence is as follows: TGTGCCAGCAGTTCTGGGTTTCGTAATCCTGAAGCTTTCTTT. It codes for CASSSGFRNPEAFF.